This T cell receptor (beta chain) was identified during a study of cytomegalovirus exposure and HLA in healthy donors. Study in general: It was reported in a later analysis that the roughly 120 validation repertoires used the same platform as the approximately 690 first-cohort repertoires. Findings and caveats of the study: There were three CMV-associated chains whose specificity for CMV antigens was confirmed in vitro. Diagnosis of cytomegalovirus status made by the classifier reportedly showed high specificity and sensitivity. Researchers catalogued some 160 TCR beta chains as cytomegalovirus-associated.

CDR1 is MDHEN, CDR2 SYDVKM, per germline. Trimming pared 3 bases from V and 4 bases from J, leaving 12 bases between. This CDR3 comprises 14 residues. Assay: immunoSEQ multiplex PCR; the TCRdb copy retains only in-frame clones and omits some. Here the sample spans approximately 100,000 clones, roughly 90% being singletons. To note about this clone: The antigen is not known.

The TCR was taken from a young woman in good health and CMV-seronegative. Sequencing input: PBMCs. This chain joins TRBV28 and TRBJ1-1; no clear D gene. CDR3 nucleotides: TGTGCCAGCAGTTTGACGAGGGAGGGCACTGAAGCTTTCTTT. Amino acid sequence: CASSLTREGTEAFF.